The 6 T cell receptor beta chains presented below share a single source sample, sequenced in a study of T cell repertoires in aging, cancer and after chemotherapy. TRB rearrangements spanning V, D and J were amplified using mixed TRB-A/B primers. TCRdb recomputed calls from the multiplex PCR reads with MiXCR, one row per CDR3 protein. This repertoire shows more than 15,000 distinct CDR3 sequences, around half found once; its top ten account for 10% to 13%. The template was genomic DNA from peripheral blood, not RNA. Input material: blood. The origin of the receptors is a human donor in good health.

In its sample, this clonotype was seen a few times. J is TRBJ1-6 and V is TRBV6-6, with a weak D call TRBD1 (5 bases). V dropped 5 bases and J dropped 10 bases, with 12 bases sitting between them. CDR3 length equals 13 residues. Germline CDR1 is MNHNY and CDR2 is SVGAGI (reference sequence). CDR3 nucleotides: TGTGCCAGCAGTCCCGGGGGGGGGTCACCCCTCCACTTT. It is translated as CASSPGGGSPLHF.

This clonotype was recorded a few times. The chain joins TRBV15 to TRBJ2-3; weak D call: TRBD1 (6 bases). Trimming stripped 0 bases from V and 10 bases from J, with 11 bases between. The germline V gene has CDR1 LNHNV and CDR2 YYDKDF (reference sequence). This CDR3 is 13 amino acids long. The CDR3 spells CATSRDQQGSQYF. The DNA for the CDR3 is TGTGCCACCAGCAGAGACCAACAGGGATCGCAGTATTTT. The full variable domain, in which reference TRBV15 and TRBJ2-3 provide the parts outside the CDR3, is DAMVIQNPRYQVTQFGKPVTLSCSQTLNHNVMYWYQQKSSQAPKLLFHYYDKDFNNEADTPDNFQSRRPNTSFCFLDIRSPGLGDTAMYLCATSRDQQGSQYFGPGTRLTVL.

The DNA for the CDR3 is TGTGCCAGCAGTGCCCAGGGGATTAGCAATCAGCCCCAGCATTTT. Residues: CASSAQGISNQPQHF. V is TRBV6-1 and J is TRBJ1-5; D might be TRBD1 (6 bases). The CDR3 covers 15 residues. Germline V gene data show CDR1 as MNHNS and CDR2 as SASEGT. Trimming left V 4 bases short and J 0 bases short, with 10 bases between.

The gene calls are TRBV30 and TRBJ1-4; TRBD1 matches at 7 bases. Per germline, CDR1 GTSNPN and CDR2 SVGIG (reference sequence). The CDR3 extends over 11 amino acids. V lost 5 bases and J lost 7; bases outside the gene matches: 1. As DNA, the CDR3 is TGTGCCTGGCGGACAGGTGAAAAACTGTTTTTT. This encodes CAWRTGEKLFF.

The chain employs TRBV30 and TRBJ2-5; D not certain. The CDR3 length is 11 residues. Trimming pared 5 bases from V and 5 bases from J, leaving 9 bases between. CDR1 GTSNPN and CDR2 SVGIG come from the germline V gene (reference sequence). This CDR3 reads CAWAGWETQYF. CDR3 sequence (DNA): TGTGCCTGGGCCGGGTGGGAGACCCAGTACTTC. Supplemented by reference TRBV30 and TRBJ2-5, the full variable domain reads SQTIHQWPATLVQPVGSPLSLECTVEGTSNPNLYWYRQAAGRGLQLLFYSVGIGQISSEVPQNLSASRPQDRQFILSSKKLLLSDSGFYLCAWAGWETQYFGPGTRLLVL.

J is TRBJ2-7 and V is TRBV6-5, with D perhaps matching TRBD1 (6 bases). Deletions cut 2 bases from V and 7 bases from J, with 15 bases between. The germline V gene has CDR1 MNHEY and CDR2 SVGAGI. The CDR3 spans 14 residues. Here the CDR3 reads CASSYTTGTEEQYF. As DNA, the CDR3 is TGTGCCAGCAGTTACACGACAGGAACGGAGGAGCAGTACTTC.